This T cell receptor (beta chain) is from a study of shared clonotypes between healthy human individuals. Study-level points and caveats: The low donor count limited represented genetic and exposure-history diversity. Among non-shared clonotypes, generation probabilities were lower than among those shared by all four donors.

Germline V gene lookup returns CDR1 MDHEN and CDR2 SYDVKM. V was trimmed by 5 bases and J by 0 bases, leaving 23 bases between them. The CDR3 is made up of 19 amino acids. The assay was run at deep level. Assay used: immunoSEQ multiplex PCR; TCRdb lists only in-frame clones, some missing. Of some 1,600,000 clones in the sample, 95% to 99% were seen once. Note on this clone: The antigen is not known.

This chain uses TRBV28 with TRBJ1-5; perhaps TRBD1 as D (6 bases). Sequenced sample: naive CD4+ T cells sorted from blood. Subset of the sample: CD45RA+ positively selected. This receptor was identified in a man under 40 in good health. CDR3 in amino acids: CASSPRDGGGEYSNQPQHF. Here the CDR3 DNA reads TGTGCCAGCAGTCCCAGAGATGGGGGCGGGGAGTATAGCAATCAGCCCCAGCATTTT. Using reference TRBV28 and TRBJ1-5 for the parts outside the CDR3, the full variable domain is DVKVTQSSRYLVKRTGEKVFLECVQDMDHENMFWYRQDPGLGLRLIYFSYDVKMKEKGDIPEGYSVSREKKERFSLILESASTNQTSMYLCASSPRDGGGEYSNQPQHFGDGTRLSIL.